Presented here are 18 T cell receptor beta chains from one specimen sequenced in a study of shared clonotypes between healthy human individuals. The naive CD8 population came from CD45RO-negative cells selected for CCR7, without terminally differentiated effector memory CD45RA+ cells. Data came from immunoSEQ multiplex PCR; TCRdb stores just in-frame clones and leaves some out. The repertoire holds about 2.1 million clones, with 85% to 95% as singletons. Sequencing was done on a sample of naive CD8+ T cells from PBMCs. Receptor source: a man younger than 30 in good health. Some clones in this sample may be carry-over from other donors' samples.

With respect to this clone: The same CDR3 arises from other DNA sequences in this sample as well. The V and J genes are TRBV28 and TRBJ2-1, with D possibly matching TRBD1 (5 bases). Germline values: CDR1 MDHEN, CDR2 SYDVKM. The V and J ends lost 2 bases and 0 bases respectively, with 8 bases between them. This CDR3 spans 15 amino acids. In nucleotides, the CDR3 is TGTGCCAGCAGTTTAGGGCAGGGCTCCTACAATGAGCAGTTCTTC. The encoded protein is CASSLGQGSYNEQFF.

The count of this clone is one. V is TRBV11-2 and J is TRBJ1-2; no clear D. Trimming removed 1 base from V and 8 bases from J, with 8 bases in between. This CDR3 is built from 12 residues. Germline values: CDR1 SGHAT, CDR2 FQNNGV. The CDR3 nucleotides read TGTGCCAGCAGCTTAGGAGGGATGGGCTACACCTTC. Its translation: CASSLGGMGYTF.

This clone was observed once. The rearrangement uses TRBV27 and TRBJ2-7; 7 nucleotides agree with TRBD1. This CDR3 spans 17 amino acids. Germline V lookup: CDR1 MNHEY, CDR2 SMNVEV (reference sequence). The J segment lost 3 bases and the V segment lost 5 bases, leaving 16 bases of the junction unmatched. CDR3 protein: CASSLYKGTDKLYEQYF. The CDR3 DNA sequence: TGTGCCAGCAGTCTATATAAAGGGACAGACAAGCTCTACGAGCAGTACTTC.

For the CDR3, the DNA is TGTGCCAGCAGACTAGCCTATACAGATACGCAGTATTTT. As protein: CASRLAYTDTQYF. V gene TRBV6-5 combines with J gene TRBJ2-3, with TRBD2 as a possible D gene (6 bases). In germline, CDR1 is MNHEY, CDR2 SVGAGI. The ends were cut back, 6 bases at V and 3 bases at J, with 10 bases in the middle. There are 13 residues in the CDR3.

This clone was recorded once. The chain links TRBV6-6 to TRBJ2-1, with 10 bases lining up with TRBD2. The CDR3 is made up of 15 amino acids. V dropped 2 bases and J dropped 7; count of bases not matched to a gene: 5. The germline V gene encodes CDR1 MNHNY and CDR2 SVGAGI (reference sequence). Here the CDR3 DNA reads TGTGCCAGCAGTTACGAACTAGCGGGATCGAATGAGCAGTTCTTC. Residues: CASSYELAGSNEQFF.

The J gene is TRBJ1-1, the V gene TRBV30, with 7 bases lining up with TRBD1. The V gene end was trimmed by 2 bases and the J gene end by 12 bases; junction bases not matched to a gene: 24. Germline CDR1 is GTSNPN and CDR2 is SVGIG (reference sequence). The CDR3 is 17 residues long. The CDR3 nucleotides read TGTGCCTGGAGTTCTTTTTTGGAGGCCCATCGACAGGGCGGGACTTTCTTT. Translated: CAWSSFLEAHRQGGTFF.

The gene calls are TRBV7-8 and TRBJ2-7; possibly TRBD1 or TRBD2 for D (6 bases each). Germline V CDR1 and CDR2: SGHVS, FQNEAQ. V was clipped by 2 bases and J by 2 bases, with 13 bases between them. CDR3 size: 15 residues. The CDR3: CASSLNRGQAYEQYF. As DNA, the CDR3 is TGTGCCAGCAGCTTAAATCGGGGGCAGGCCTACGAGCAGTACTTC.

V is TRBV7-8 and J is TRBJ1-1; 8 bases map to TRBD1. The germline V gene encodes CDR1 SGHVS and CDR2 FQNEAQ. CDR3 length: 14 residues. The V and J ends lost 5 bases and 7 bases, in that order; junction bases with no gene match: 9. The CDR3 bases are TGTGCCAGCAGCGAAGACAGGGGTAGTAGTGAAGCTTTCTTT. Translating it yields CASSEDRGSSEAFF. Filled out from reference TRBV7-8 and TRBJ1-1, the complete variable domain reads GAGVSQSPRYKVAKRGQDVALRCDPISGHVSLFWYQQALGQGPEFLTYFQNEAQLDKSGLPSDRFFAERPEGSVSTLKIQRTQQEDSAVYLCASSEDRGSSEAFFGQGTRLTVV.

This clone was seen just once. The chain combines TRBV7-9 with TRBJ1-5; D is unclear. The CDR3 has 13 residues. The V gene lost 1 base and the J gene lost 8 bases, with 9 bases spanning the gap. Germline CDR1 and CDR2: SEHNR and FQNEAQ (reference sequence). CDR3 bases: TGTGCCAGCAGCTTAGGGTTTAATGAGCCCCAGCATTTT. Translation: CASSLGFNEPQHF.

The chain combines TRBV2 with TRBJ2-2; TRBD2 matches at 7 bases. The CDR3 is 16 amino acids. CDR1 and CDR2 from the germline V gene are SNHLY and FYNNEI. V lost 6 bases, J lost 4 bases, and 11 bases stayed unmatched. This CDR3 reads CASSLLAPTLTGELFF. The CDR3 DNA is TGTGCCAGCAGCTTACTAGCGCCCACCCTCACCGGGGAGCTGTTTTTT.

The rearrangement joins TRBV28 to TRBJ1-3; 9 bases are a match to TRBD1. The germline CDR1 and CDR2 sequences are MDHEN and SYDVKM. The CDR3 is 17 amino acids. V was clipped by 5 bases and J by 4 bases; unmatched bases: 12. The CDR3 reads CASSRDYGQGRGNTIYF. The CDR3 coding sequence is TGTGCCAGCAGTCGTGACTATGGACAGGGGCGAGGAAACACCATATATTTT.

This clone was seen just once. The CDR3 DNA sequence: TGTGCCAGCAGTTTACCCGGGACAGATTCGAACACCGGGGAGCTGTTTTTT. Translating it yields CASSLPGTDSNTGELFF. The V call is TRBV28, the J call TRBJ2-2, with 7 bases that match TRBD1. This CDR3 has 17 residues. J was trimmed by 0 bases and V by 2 bases; bases with no gene match: 6. Germline V gene sequence: CDR1 MDHEN, CDR2 SYDVKM.

The chain has TRBV15 and TRBJ2-5, with 13 nucleotides matching TRBD2. Germline lookup yields CDR1 LNHNV and CDR2 YYDKDF (reference sequence). V lost 4 bases, J lost 2 bases, and 7 bases stayed unmatched. The CDR3 spans 17 residues. The chain's CDR3 is CATSTRLAGGSQETQYF. The CDR3 region has the DNA TGTGCCACCAGCACCCGACTAGCGGGAGGTTCACAAGAGACCCAGTACTTC. The entire variable domain, with the rest obtained from reference TRBV15 and TRBJ2-5, is as follows: DAMVIQNPRYQVTQFGKPVTLSCSQTLNHNVMYWYQQKSSQAPKLLFHYYDKDFNNEADTPDNFQSRRPNTSFCFLDIRSPGLGDTAMYLCATSTRLAGGSQETQYFGPGTRLLVL.

J is TRBJ2-1 and V is TRBV6-1; 8 positions agree with TRBD2. The CDR3 spans 14 residues. Trimming at V came to 4 bases and at J to 3 bases, leaving 2 bases not matched to a gene. Germline values: CDR1 MNHNS, CDR2 SASEGT. The CDR3 loop is CASSVAGIYNEQFF. The CDR3 nucleotides are TGTGCCAGCAGTGTAGCGGGAATCTACAATGAGCAGTTCTTC.

This clone was seen just once. The chain employs TRBV11-2 and TRBJ2-1; D could derive from TRBD1 or TRBD2 (7 bases each). CDR1 is SGHAT, CDR2 FQNNGV, per germline. The length of the CDR3 is 16 residues. V dropped 7 bases and J dropped 9 bases, with 25 bases sitting between them. Here the CDR3 reads CASTSGGWDSEGEQFF. CDR3 in DNA: TGTGCCAGCACCTCGGGGGGTTGGGACAGTGAGGGTGAGCAGTTCTTC. The full variable domain, rest sourced from reference TRBV11-2 and TRBJ2-1, is EAGVAQSPRYKIIEKRQSVAFWCNPISGHATLYWYQQILGQGPKLLIQFQNNGVVDDSQLPKDRFSAERLKGVDSTLKIQPAKLEDSAVYLCASTSGGWDSEGEQFFGPGTRLTVL.

V is TRBV27 and J is TRBJ1-5, with 8 bases lining up with TRBD1. Losses at the gene ends were 5 bases for V and 6 bases for J; bases not matched to a gene: 12. CDR1 and CDR2 (germline): MNHEY, SMNVEV (reference sequence). The CDR3 totals 16 residues. The CDR3 region is CASSPATGEVAQPQHF. Written as DNA, the CDR3 is TGTGCCAGCAGTCCGGCGACAGGGGAGGTTGCTCAGCCCCAGCATTTT.

V is TRBV4-1 and J is TRBJ2-7; D not certain. Germline CDR1 is MGHRA and CDR2 is YSYEKL. V was trimmed by 4 bases and J by 3 bases, leaving 19 bases between them. CDR3 size: 16 residues. The CDR3, as DNA: TGCGCCAGCAGCCCCTCCGTAAGGGCCGCCCGCTACGAGCAGTACTTC. Its protein is CASSPSVRAARYEQYF.

V gene TRBV28 combines with J gene TRBJ2-5, with D possibly matching TRBD1 (5 bases). The CDR3 length is 20 residues. The germline V and J ends were trimmed by 2 bases and 2 bases, with 27 bases remaining between them. Germline V gives CDR1 MDHEN, CDR2 SYDVKM. The CDR3 DNA sequence: TGTGCCAGCAGTTTAAGCTATGTGGGGCAACGACATCACGGGCAAGAGACCCAGTACTTC. Residues: CASSLSYVGQRHHGQETQYF.